This entry lists 10 T cell receptor beta chains sequenced from one sample in a study of blood T cells in healthy people across ages. PCR was performed a second time for roughly 7 to 11 cycles using a sample-barcoded 5' primer and a J-beta primer mix. TCRdb redid the calling of the 5' RACE reads with MiXCR, one entry per CDR3 protein. Of 800,000 to 1,000,000 distinct CDR3 sequences listed, 48% are singletons. Sequencing input: blood. Receptors originate from a young man in good health.

The table lists this clonotype with a few counts. V is TRBV13 and J is TRBJ1-4, with unresolved D. V was clipped by 5 bases and J by 4 bases, with 14 bases between them. This CDR3 is built from 15 residues. In germline, CDR1 is PRHDT, CDR2 FYEKMQ (reference sequence). CDR3 coding DNA: TGTGCCAGCAGCCCCGGGAAAGGGTTTAATGAAAAACTGTTTTTT. Translation gives CASSPGKGFNEKLFF.

The chain employs TRBV29-1 and TRBJ1-1, with 8 bases lining up with TRBD1. Germline CDR1 reads SQVTM; CDR2 reads ANQGSEA. This CDR3 has 15 amino acids. V shed 5 bases and J 6 bases; nucleotides not matched to a gene: 14. CDR3 residues: CSVRPPDRVGPEAFF. Here the CDR3 DNA reads TGCAGCGTTCGTCCCCCGGACAGGGTAGGCCCTGAAGCTTTCTTT.

This clonotype has just a few counts. The rearrangement joins TRBV20-1 to TRBJ1-4, with TRBD1 identical over 7 bases. Germline V gene data show CDR1 as DFQATT and CDR2 as SNEGSKA (reference sequence). The CDR3 totals 16 residues. Trimming removed 4 bases from V and 5 bases from J; junction bases left unmatched: 13. CDR3 sequence (DNA): TGCAGTGCTATCGGCGCCATAAGGGGGCTCAATGAAAAACTGTTTTTT. Translation: CSAIGAIRGLNEKLFF.

The chain couples TRBV6-1 to TRBJ2-7, with TRBD1 matching over 11 bases. Germline values: CDR1 MNHNS, CDR2 SASEGT. CDR3 length equals 15 residues. Trimming removed 5 bases from V and 5 bases from J; junction bases left unmatched: 8. The CDR3 DNA sequence: TGTGCCAGCAGTTCCGGGACAGGGGGTCTCAACGAGCAGTACTTC. This translates into CASSSGTGGLNEQYF.

The chain combines TRBV3-1 with TRBJ2-1, with 9 bases aligning to TRBD2. Germline CDR1 reads LGHDT; CDR2 reads YNNKEL (reference sequence). Trimming cost V 2 bases and J 4 bases; bases outside gene matches: 3. The CDR3 consists of 15 residues. CDR3 bases: TGTGCCAGCAGCCAACCTAGCGGGGTATACAATGAGCAGTTCTTC. Protein product: CASSQPSGVYNEQFF.

The chain couples TRBV29-1 to TRBJ2-2, with 8 bases fitting TRBD2. There are 15 residues in the CDR3. V shed 7 bases and J 4 bases; nucleotides not matched to a gene: 11. Germline CDR1 SQVTM, CDR2 ANQGSEA. The CDR3 is CSGGATSGPTGELFF. In DNA form, the CDR3 reads TGCAGCGGGGGTGCCACTAGCGGACCCACCGGGGAGCTGTTTTTT.

This clonotype showed up just a few times. This rearrangement joins TRBV14 to TRBJ1-2; D not certain. The V end was cut by 1 base, the J end by 0 bases, with 12 bases between. The CDR3 has 16 amino acids. Germline V lookup: CDR1 SGHDN, CDR2 FVKESK. CDR3 bases: TGTGCCAGCAGCCAAGCGGGCATCATCACTAACTATGGCTACACCTTC. Protein sequence: CASSQAGIITNYGYTF.

This sequence joins TRBV3-1 and TRBJ2-3; a possible D gene is TRBD1 (5 bases). CDR1 and CDR2 (germline): LGHDT, YNNKEL (reference sequence). V lost 5 bases to trimming and J lost 9 bases, with 21 bases between them. This CDR3 region has 15 residues. CDR3 sequence: CASSRVTDLKETQYF. The CDR3 bases are TGTGCCAGCAGCAGAGTGACAGACCTCAAAGAGACGCAGTATTTT.

In this sample, this clonotype turned up a few times. This sequence joins TRBV29-1 and TRBJ1-1, with D perhaps TRBD1 (6 bases). Germline-derived CDR1 and CDR2 are SQVTM and ANQGSEA. V was shortened by 4 bases and J by 0 bases, with 12 bases between the two germline ends. This CDR3 has 14 residues. The CDR3 loop reads CSVARGGVNTEAFF. Here the CDR3 DNA reads TGCAGCGTTGCGAGGGGGGGGGTGAACACTGAAGCTTTCTTT.

V usage is TRBV5-1 and J usage is TRBJ2-5; the match to TRBD2 covers 14 bases. The CDR3 has 16 amino acids. Germline trimming cut 4 bases from V and 4 bases from J; bases unmatched to any gene: 6. Germline V gives CDR1 SGHRS, CDR2 YFSETQ. This CDR3 is CASSLEGLAGVETQYF. DNA of the CDR3: TGCGCCAGCAGCCTGGAGGGACTAGCGGGGGTAGAGACCCAGTACTTC. Supplemented by reference TRBV5-1 and TRBJ2-5, the full variable domain reads KAGVTQTPRYLIKTRGQQVTLSCSPISGHRSVSWYQQTPGQGLQFLFEYFSETQRNKGNFPGRFSGRQFSNSRSEMNVSTLELGDSALYLCASSLEGLAGVETQYFGPGTRLLVL.